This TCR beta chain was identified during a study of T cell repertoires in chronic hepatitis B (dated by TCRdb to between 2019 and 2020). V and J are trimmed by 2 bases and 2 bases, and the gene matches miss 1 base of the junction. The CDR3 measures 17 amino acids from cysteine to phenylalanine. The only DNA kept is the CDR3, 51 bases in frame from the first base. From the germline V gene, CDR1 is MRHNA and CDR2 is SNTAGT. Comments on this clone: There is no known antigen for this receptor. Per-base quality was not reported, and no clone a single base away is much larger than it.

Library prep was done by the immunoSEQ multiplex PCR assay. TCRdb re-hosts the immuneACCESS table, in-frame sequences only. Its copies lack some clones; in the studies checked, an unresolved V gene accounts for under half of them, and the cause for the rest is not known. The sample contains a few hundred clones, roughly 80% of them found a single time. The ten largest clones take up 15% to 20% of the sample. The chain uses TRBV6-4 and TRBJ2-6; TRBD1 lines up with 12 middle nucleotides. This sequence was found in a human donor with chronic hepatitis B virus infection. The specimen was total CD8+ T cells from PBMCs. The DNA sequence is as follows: TGTGCCAGCAGTGACGGGACAGGGGGCGCTGGGGCCAACGTCCTGACTTTC. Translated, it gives CASSDGTGGAGANVLTF.